This is a list of T cell receptor beta chains from one sample in a study of control samples from healthy donors and cancer patients. Using immunoSEQ multiplex PCR, the repertoire was profiled, and TCRdb retains in-frame clones only, with some absent. The profile covers over 60,000 clones, with about 90% appearing a single time and under 2% taken by the ten largest. Input material: PBMCs. These receptors all come from a woman aged 55-69 years with head and neck cancer. Each CDR3 is given with its conserved first and last residue. The D gene is left open where the match is weak. Clone sizes are given selectively: once, few, many, or a class where the clone is expanded.

-,TRBJ1-1,TRBV9,-,TGTGCCAGCAGCGTAGGGGTAGGGGCGCACACTGAAGCTTTCTTT,CASSVGVGAHTEAFF
few,TRBJ1-3,TRBV19,-,TGTGCCAGTAGCCCCCAGAGGACTGGAAACACCATATATTTT,CASSPQRTGNTIYF
-,TRBJ2-5,TRBV14,-,TGTGCCAGCAGCCAAGGGCTGAAGGTCAGGGCGCAAGAGACCCAGTACTTC,CASSQGLKVRAQETQYF
once,TRBJ1-4,TRBV28,TRBD1,TGTGCCAGCAGCACAGGGGGGGAAAAACTGTTTTTT,CASSTGGEKLFF
-,TRBJ2-3,TRBV14,TRBD2,TGTGCCAGCAGCCCGCGACTAGCGGGAGGGACAGATACGCAGTATTTT,CASSPRLAGGTDTQYF
-,TRBJ1-3,TRBV28,TRBD1,TGTGCCAGCAGTTTAGGACAGGGGACTGGAAACACCATATATTTT,CASSLGQGTGNTIYF
-,TRBJ2-3,TRBV18,-,TGTGCCAGCTCACCACCGGTAAATCCAGATACGCAGTATTTT,CASSPPVNPDTQYF
-,TRBJ2-5,TRBV5-8,-,TGTGCCAGCAGCTTGGTATGGGACACCCAAGAGACCCAGTACTTC,CASSLVWDTQETQYF
-,TRBJ1-6,TRBV7-2,-,TGTGCCAGCAGCTCGGTTCAGGGGTATAATTCACCCCTCCACTTT,CASSSVQGYNSPLHF
-,TRBJ2-7,TRBV4-2,-,TGTGCCAGCAGCCAGGTGTGGGCCAGTCCCTCCTACGAGCAGTACTTC,CASSQVWASPSYEQYF
few,TRBJ2-7,TRBV2,-,TGTGCCAGCAGTGAAAGGGGCCGGATCTACGAGCAGTACTTC,CASSERGRIYEQYF
-,TRBJ2-7,TRBV15,TRBD2,TGTGCCACCAGCAGATATGCCAGGGGACTAGCGGACTACGAGCAGTACTTC,CATSRYARGLADYEQYF
-,TRBJ2-3,TRBV19,-,TGTGCCAGTAGTTCCTTCGAGGCGGCGCAGTATTTT,CASSSFEAAQYF
once,TRBJ2-7,TRBV6-5,TRBD1,TGTGCCAGCAGCCTAGAGCCAGGGGGCTTCGAGCAGTACTTC,CASSLEPGGFEQYF
-,TRBJ2-2,TRBV19,TRBD1,TGTGCCAGTAGTCCTCGGACAGGGGATATGAACACCGGGGAGCTGTTTTTT,CASSPRTGDMNTGELFF
-,TRBJ2-1,TRBV24-1,-,TGTGCCACCAGTGATTCACAGGGTTCCGATGAGCAGTTCTTC,CATSDSQGSDEQFF
-,TRBJ1-5,TRBV2,TRBD1,TGTGCCAGCAGTTGGACAGGGCGGGAGCCCCAGCATTTT,CASSWTGREPQHF
-,TRBJ2-2,TRBV19,-,TGTGCCAGTAGTATAAGCTCGAACACCGGGGAGCTGTTTTTT,CASSISSNTGELFF
-,TRBJ2-7,TRBV3-1/TRBV3-2,-,TGTGCCAGCAGCCAGTCAAACGAGCAGTACTTC,CASSQSNEQYF
-,TRBJ2-7,TRBV6-1,TRBD1,TGTGCCAGCAGTGAACAGGGGGCCGTATACGAGCAGTACTTC,CASSEQGAVYEQYF
-,TRBJ1-3,TRBV28,-,TGTGCCAGCAGTCCTAATACAGGTCTCGGAAACACCATATATTTT,CASSPNTGLGNTIYF
-,TRBJ1-4,TRBV27,-,TGTGCCAGCAGTCAGGTTTCTCGCGAAAAACTGTTTTTT,CASSQVSREKLFF
-,TRBJ1-4,TRBV4-3,-,TGCGCCAGCAGCCAAGATGGGGGAGCAACTAATGAAAAACTGTTTTTT,CASSQDGGATNEKLFF
-,TRBJ2-2,TRBV11-1,-,TGTGCCAGCAGCTCCAGACTCTGGGGGACCGGGGAGCTGTTTTTT,CASSSRLWGTGELFF
-,TRBJ2-7,TRBV11-1,TRBD2,TGTGCCAGCAGCCGACTAGCGGGAGGCTCCTACGAGCAGTACTTC,CASSRLAGGSYEQYF
-,TRBJ1-5,TRBV5-5,-,TGTGCCAGCAGCTGGGGAACAGGGCGCAATCAGCCCCAGCATTTT,CASSWGTGRNQPQHF
-,TRBJ2-4,TRBV19,TRBD1,TGTGCCAGTACCCCCGGGACAGGGTACGACATTCAGTACTTC,CASTPGTGYDIQYF
-,TRBJ2-2,TRBV12-3/TRBV12-4,-,TGTGCCAGCAGTTCGTTTCTCTCCGGGGAGCTGTTTTTT,CASSSFLSGELFF
-,TRBJ1-1,TRBV15,-,TGTGCCACCAGCAGAGGGGCCACAGGGCCCACTGAAGCTTTCTTT,CATSRGATGPTEAFF
once,TRBJ1-1,TRBV20-1,-,TGCAGTGCTAGAGGGGAGGCTGAAGCTTTCTTT,CSARGEAEAFF
-,TRBJ2-1,TRBV7-2,-,TGTGCCACCCGAGAAGCAGGGTCCAATGAGCAGTTCTTC,CATREAGSNEQFF
-,TRBJ2-5,TRBV5-1,-,TGCGCCAGCAGCTCGATGGCGCGGCCCCAAGAGACCCAGTACTTC,CASSSMARPQETQYF
-,TRBJ2-1,TRBV24-1,-,TGTGCCACCAGTGACCCCGTTAGGAACAGCAATGAGCAGTTCTTC,CATSDPVRNSNEQFF
-,TRBJ2-6,TRBV5-6,-,TGTGCCAGCAGCCGTAGTTGGCGTGGGGCCAACGTCCTGACTTTC,CASSRSWRGANVLTF
-,TRBJ2-3,TRBV9,TRBD1,TGTGCCAGCAGCGGGGGACAGGTTTTTCGTACAGATACGCAGTATTTT,CASSGGQVFRTDTQYF
-,TRBJ1-2,TRBV7-9,-,TGTGCCAGCAGCCTACGAGAAAGCTATGGCTACACCTTC,CASSLRESYGYTF
-,TRBJ1-4,TRBV7-9,TRBD1,TGTGCCAGCAGCACATATGGGACAGGGACTAATGAAAAACTGTTTTTT,CASSTYGTGTNEKLFF
-,TRBJ2-3,TRBV10-3,TRBD2,TGTGCCATCAGGGGACTAGATTTCACAGATACGCAGTATTTT,CAIRGLDFTDTQYF
-,TRBJ2-5,TRBV11-2,TRBD1,TGTGCCAGCAGCAACAGGGGCAAAGAGACCCAGTACTTC,CASSNRGKETQYF
-,TRBJ1-4,TRBV25-1,-,TGTGCCAGCAGTGAAACCTTATGGGAAAAACTGTTTTTT,CASSETLWEKLFF
-,TRBJ1-1,TRBV24-1,-,TGTGCCACCAGGCTCAGGGCTAACACTGAAGCTTTCTTT,CATRLRANTEAFF
-,TRBJ2-2,TRBV28,-,TGTGCCAGCAGGACTCTCATAAACACCGGGGAGCTGTTTTTT,CASRTLINTGELFF
-,TRBJ2-1,TRBV30,-,TGTGCCTGGAGTGTAGGTGGGGGCTACAATGAGCAGTTCTTC,CAWSVGGGYNEQFF
-,TRBJ1-5,TRBV19,TRBD1,TGTGCCAGTAGTTCTAACAGGGGGCCAAATCAGCCCCAGCATTTT,CASSSNRGPNQPQHF
-,TRBJ2-5,TRBV2,TRBD2,TGTGCCAGCAGTGAGCGGGAGGGGAAAGAGACCCAGTACTTC,CASSEREGKETQYF
-,TRBJ2-7,TRBV13,TRBD1,TGTGCCAGCAGCTTAACAGGGGGCAACGACGAGCAGTACTTC,CASSLTGGNDEQYF
-,TRBJ1-1,TRBV27,-,TGTGCCAGCAGTTTATCGCGGCTCCACACTGAAGCTTTCTTT,CASSLSRLHTEAFF
-,TRBJ2-2,TRBV2,-,TGTGCCAGCAGAGCCCAACAGGGAACCGGGGAGCTGTTTTTT,CASRAQQGTGELFF
-,TRBJ1-5,TRBV10-2,-,TGCGCCAGCGGGAGTAGCAATCAGCCCCAGCATTTT,CASGSSNQPQHF